One and the same sample provided the 2 T cell receptor beta chains below, sequenced in a study of T cells in Graves' hyperthyroidism and ophthalmopathy. RNA transcripts provided the source from which TCR beta CDR3 regions were amplified. HTBI primers were used for first-round RT-PCR of the TCR CDR3. Via MiXCR, TCRdb re-called the multiplex PCR reads, giving one row per CDR3 protein. Among nearly 600,000 distinct CDR3 sequences, 11% to 15% were seen once, and the ten largest hold more than 5%. The sample consisted of blood. The receptors derive from a woman aged 25 to 39 with Graves' hyperthyroidism that later progressed to Graves' ophthalmopathy.

The sample holds many counts of this clonotype. The chain combines TRBV5-1 with TRBJ1-2; D unresolved. Trimming cost V 2 bases and J 5 bases, with 13 bases left between them. This CDR3 is 14 amino acids long. Germline V CDR1 and CDR2: SGHRS, YFSETQ. CDR3 nucleotides: TGCGCCAGCAGCTTAGATTGGAGGTCATATGGCTACACCTTC. Protein product: CASSLDWRSYGYTF. The full variable domain, completed using reference TRBV5-1 and TRBJ1-2, is KAGVTQTPRYLIKTRGQQVTLSCSPISGHRSVSWYQQTPGQGLQFLFEYFSETQRNKGNFPGRFSGRQFSNSRSEMNVSTLELGDSALYLCASSLDWRSYGYTFGSGTRLTVV.

At least ten counts were recorded for this clonotype. V and J are TRBV20-1 and TRBJ1-1; no clear D gene. Germline CDR1 and CDR2: DFQATT and SNEGSKA (reference sequence). The CDR3 loop spans 12 amino acids. V lost 3 bases, J lost 1 base, and 6 bases lay in between. DNA for the CDR3: TGCAGTGCTAGTGCGGGGAACACTGAAGCTTTCTTT. Protein: CSASAGNTEAFF.